This T cell receptor (beta chain) is from a study of shared clonotypes between healthy human individuals. The assay was carried out at the deep level. Sequencing used immunoSEQ multiplex PCR; TCRdb keeps in-frame clones, though not all of them. The sample shows 1,100,000 or so clones, roughly 74% of them seen only once. Per germline, CDR1 KGHSH and CDR2 LQKENI. The J segment lost 1 base and the V segment lost 3 bases, leaving 15 bases of the junction unmatched. This CDR3 has 18 residues. This TCR derives from a man aged 18 to 35 in good health. Some clones in this sample may be carry-over from other donors' samples. Sequencing used memory CD4+ T cells from PBMCs. Sample subset: CD45RA-negative fraction. The genes are TRBV18 and TRBJ2-7; 7 bases line up with TRBD1. DNA of the CDR3: TGTGCCAGCTCACCCAACTTCCTCCGGGACAGCCTTTCCTACGAGCAGTACTTC. It yields the protein CASSPNFLRDSLSYEQYF.